This T cell receptor (beta chain) was obtained from a study of follicular helper T cells after annual influenza vaccination. Clones were sequenced by immunoSEQ multiplex PCR, and TCRdb holds only the in-frame ones, with some missing. The sample contains about 10,000 clones, 70% to 85% of which appear only once. The germline CDR1 and CDR2 sequences are LNHDA and SQIVND (reference sequence). The CDR3 consists of 16 residues. Between the trimmed V and J ends, which lost 1 base and 3 bases, there was a span of 13 bases. Sequences were derived from CXCR5- memory CD4+ T cells sorted from blood, sampled 6 weeks after influenza vaccination. The receptor comes from an adult who received the influenza vaccine. V gene TRBV19 combines with J gene TRBJ1-5; D not resolved. CDR3 DNA sequence: TGTGCCAGTAGTATAGGCCTCCCCGGCCTCAATCAGCCCCAGCATTTT. Protein product: CASSIGLPGLNQPQHF.